The 31 T cell receptor beta chains in this list originate from one sample, sequenced in a study of T cell responses to AZD1222 COVID-19 vaccine. Data came from immunoSEQ multiplex PCR; TCRdb stores just in-frame clones and leaves some out. The table has fewer than 95,000 clones, around 90% seen once. The sample was peripheral blood, taken 28 days after the second AZD1222 dose. Source of these receptors: an adult who received the AZD1222 COVID-19 vaccine.

The chain joins TRBV27 to TRBJ2-5; 13 bases align to TRBD2. This CDR3 has 17 amino acids. After removal of 3 bases from V and 1 base from J, the junction contained 5 bases not matched to a gene. Per the germline V gene, CDR1 is MNHEY and CDR2 is SMNVEV (reference sequence). CDR3 nucleotides: TGTGCCAGCAGTTTCTCCGGGACTAGCGGGGCCCAAGAGACCCAGTACTTC. It yields the protein CASSFSGTSGAQETQYF.

V usage is TRBV14 and J usage is TRBJ2-3; D is uncertain. The CDR3 has 17 amino acids. Germline V CDR1 and CDR2: SGHDN, FVKESK. V was pared by 0 bases and J by 2 bases, with 15 bases between. In nucleotides, the CDR3 is TGTGCCAGCAGCCAAGAGCGATTCAGGCTCCCCACAGATACGCAGTATTTT. It is translated as CASSQERFRLPTDTQYF. The full variable domain, rest sourced from reference TRBV14 and TRBJ2-3, is EAGVTQFPSHSVIEKGQTVTLRCDPISGHDNLYWYRRVMGKEIKFLLHFVKESKQDESGMPNNRFLAERTGGTYSTLKVQPAELEDSGVYFCASSQERFRLPTDTQYFGPGTRLTVL.

J is TRBJ1-5 and V is TRBV6-2 or TRBV6-3; no clear D gene. This CDR3 comprises 14 residues. The V end lost 1 base, the J end lost 5 bases, and 9 bases lay between the germline ends. From germline, CDR1 is MNHEY and CDR2 SVGEGT. CDR3 sequence reads: CASSYWGGDQPQHF. The CDR3 DNA follows: TGTGCCAGCAGTTACTGGGGAGGAGATCAGCCCCAGCATTTT.

This chain joins TRBV4-1 and TRBJ2-7; weak D call: TRBD2 (5 bases). V lost 3 bases and J 7 bases, leaving 13 bases between the germline ends. The CDR3 length is 13 residues. CDR1 and CDR2 from the germline V gene are MGHRA and YSYEKL. CDR3 amino acids: CASSQRAAPEQYF. The CDR3 bases are TGCGCCAGCAGCCAGCGGGCCGCGCCAGAGCAGTACTTC.

J is TRBJ2-7 and V is TRBV2; TRBD2 matches at 10 bases. V was clipped by 1 base and J by 4 bases; unmatched bases: 7. There are 16 residues in the CDR3. Per germline, CDR1 SNHLY and CDR2 FYNNEI. The CDR3 region has the DNA TGTGCCAGCAGTGAAGGAAGGAGCGGGAGGGGATACGAGCAGTACTTC. Protein: CASSEGRSGRGYEQYF.

The chain has TRBV9 and TRBJ2-6; D possibly matches TRBD1 or TRBD2 (6 bases each). Germline lookup yields CDR1 SGDLS and CDR2 YYNGEE. The CDR3 loop spans 19 amino acids. The V and J ends lost 3 bases and 3 bases respectively, with 22 bases between them. CDR3: CASSARPGGTSLGANVLTF. CDR3 bases: TGTGCCAGCAGCGCCCGACCCGGGGGCACGAGTCTTGGGGCCAACGTCCTGACTTTC. Complete variable domain (other parts from reference TRBV9 and TRBJ2-6): DSGVTQTPKHLITATGQRVTLRCSPRSGDLSVYWYQQSLDQGLQFLIQYYNGEERAKGNILERFSAQQFPDLHSELNLSSLELGDSALYFCASSARPGGTSLGANVLTFGAGSRLTVL.

The rearrangement links TRBV30 to TRBJ1-6; D possibly corresponds to TRBD1 (5 bases). This CDR3 is built from 12 residues. Trimming stripped 4 bases from V and 8 bases from J, with 9 bases between. Germline V gene data show CDR1 as GTSNPN and CDR2 as SVGIG (reference sequence). The CDR3 DNA reads as TGTGCCTGGATCTCGGGGGATTCACCCCTCCACTTT. This codes for CAWISGDSPLHF.

The chain's CDR3 is CASSSGLAGVAGELFF. The CDR3 DNA sequence: TGTGCCAGCAGCTCCGGACTAGCGGGAGTGGCCGGGGAGCTGTTTTTT. The chain has TRBV11-2 and TRBJ2-2; TRBD2 agrees at 13 bases. Germline V gives CDR1 SGHAT, CDR2 FQNNGV. V shed 4 bases, J shed 6 bases, and the junction held 5 bases outside the gene matches. The CDR3 loop spans 16 amino acids. Full variable domain (rest looked up from reference TRBV11-2 and TRBJ2-2): EAGVAQSPRYKIIEKRQSVAFWCNPISGHATLYWYQQILGQGPKLLIQFQNNGVVDDSQLPKDRFSAERLKGVDSTLKIQPAKLEDSAVYLCASSSGLAGVAGELFFGEGSRLTVL.

This chain uses TRBV18 with TRBJ2-7, with 13 positions matching TRBD2. Looked up from germline, CDR1 is KGHSH and CDR2 is LQKENI. J gave up 4 bases and V 3 bases, and 6 bases lay outside the gene matches. This CDR3 contains 16 residues. CDR3 nucleotides: TGTGCCAGCTCACCCGGACTAGCGGGAGTAAAGTACGAGCAGTACTTC. Translation: CASSPGLAGVKYEQYF.

Only a few counts were recorded for this clone. The CDR3 DNA follows: TGCGCCAGCAGCTGGACCTGGGACAGGGGTAACGAGCAGTACTTC. Encoded protein: CASSWTWDRGNEQYF. The chain recombines TRBV5-1 with TRBJ2-7; 10 positions agree with TRBD1. The CDR3 loop spans 15 amino acids. Germline V CDR1 and CDR2: SGHRS, YFSETQ. The junction had 8 bases not matched to a gene; V was cut back by 3 bases and J by 5 bases.

V is TRBV3-1 (or the pseudogene TRBV3-2) and J is TRBJ1-4, with 10 bases matching TRBD1. Trimming removed 1 base from V and 7 bases from J; junction bases left unmatched: 3. CDR3 length equals 15 residues. From germline, CDR1 is LGHDT and CDR2 YNNKEL (reference sequence). The CDR3, as DNA: TGTGCCAGCAGCCAAGGACAGGGGGCTTTTGAAAAACTGTTTTTT. This translates into CASSQGQGAFEKLFF.

J is TRBJ2-2 and V is TRBV27; 7 nucleotides line up with TRBD1. With 5 bases clipped from V and 0 bases from J, the junction kept 6 bases outside the gene matches. The CDR3 length is 16 residues. In germline, CDR1 is MNHEY, CDR2 SMNVEV (reference sequence). The CDR3 coding sequence is TGTGCCAGCAGTCCCTCCGGGACAGCGAACACCGGGGAGCTGTTTTTT. Translation gives CASSPSGTANTGELFF.

The chain carries TRBV7-9 and TRBJ1-1; D not certain. The CDR3 contains 13 residues. V lost 1 base and J 1 base, leaving 4 bases between the germline ends. The germline V gene has CDR1 SEHNR and CDR2 FQNEAQ (reference sequence). The CDR3 nucleotides are TGTGCCAGCAGCTTAGTCCCGAACACTGAAGCTTTCTTT. This encodes CASSLVPNTEAFF.

The V gene is TRBV28, the J gene TRBJ2-2; D perhaps matches TRBD2 (6 bases). CDR3 length: 16 residues. V was trimmed by 1 base and J by 3 bases, leaving 12 bases between them. The V gene's germline CDR1 is MDHEN and CDR2 SYDVKM. The CDR3 coding sequence is TGTGCCAGCAGTTTATTCGGAGGGTCCCACACCGGGGAGCTGTTTTTT. This sequence encodes CASSLFGGSHTGELFF.

The chain employs TRBV7-2 and TRBJ1-6; D is undetermined. Germline assignment: CDR1 SGHTA and CDR2 FQGNSA. Trimming shortened V by 5 bases and J by 9 bases, and 14 bases separated the two germline ends. This CDR3 comprises 14 residues. The CDR3 DNA reads as TGTGCCAGCAGCCCCACTTTGCGGGGTTCACCCCTCCACTTT. This encodes CASSPTLRGSPLHF.

The chain joins TRBV28 to TRBJ1-5, with D perhaps matching TRBD1 (5 bases). The CDR3 is made up of 19 amino acids. Per germline, CDR1 MDHEN and CDR2 SYDVKM. Deletions cut 6 bases from V and 1 base from J, with 25 bases between. CDR3: CASSPFPGPPRVSNQPQHF. The CDR3 DNA follows: TGTGCCAGCAGCCCTTTTCCCGGCCCCCCCAGGGTAAGCAATCAGCCCCAGCATTTT.

The gene calls are TRBV2 and TRBJ2-1, with 8 positions matching TRBD2. Trimming at V came to 6 bases and at J to 9 bases, leaving 10 bases not matched to a gene. In germline, CDR1 is SNHLY, CDR2 FYNNEI. This CDR3 has 14 amino acids. The CDR3 DNA reads as TGTGCCAGCAGGGCCGGCGGGAGGTTTGGTGAGCAGTTCTTC. Encoded protein: CASRAGGRFGEQFF.

V and J are TRBV28 and TRBJ2-7; D might be TRBD1 (5 bases). V lost 6 bases, J lost 2 bases, and 8 bases lay in between. CDR3 length equals 12 residues. The germline V gene encodes CDR1 MDHEN and CDR2 SYDVKM. The CDR3 nucleotides read TGTGCCAGCAGGGACAAAGCCTACGAGCAGTACTTC. It translates to CASRDKAYEQYF.

This chain links TRBV6-5 with TRBJ2-1; D not resolved. Germline CDR1 MNHEY, CDR2 SVGAGI. V was shortened by 7 bases and J by 8 bases, with 21 bases between the two germline ends. The CDR3 extends over 15 amino acids. CDR3 amino acids: CASTPRLVASDEQFF. The DNA for the CDR3 is TGTGCCAGCACCCCACGGCTGGTGGCCTCCGATGAGCAGTTCTTC.

The rearrangement uses TRBV6-2 or TRBV6-3 and TRBJ1-2; a weak D match, TRBD1 (5 bases). The CDR3 runs to 17 residues. Germline V gives CDR1 MNHEY, CDR2 SVGEGT. The germline V and J ends were trimmed by 2 bases and 1 base, with 17 bases remaining between them. The CDR3 here is CASSYAPRGGVNYGYTF. CDR3 bases: TGTGCCAGCAGTTACGCTCCCCGCGGGGGGGTTAACTATGGCTACACCTTC.

CDR3 amino acids: CASSKVKGAKNIQYF. The DNA for the CDR3 is TGTGCCAGCAGCAAAGTCAAGGGAGCCAAAAACATTCAGTACTTC. The J gene is TRBJ2-4, the V gene TRBV21-1. TRBV21-1 is given as a pseudogene. This CDR3 contains 15 residues.

The chain joins TRBV28 to TRBJ1-4; possibly TRBD1 for D (6 bases). V gave up 3 bases and J gave up 5 bases, with 16 bases separating them. Germline CDR1 is MDHEN and CDR2 is SYDVKM. The CDR3 totals 16 residues. The DNA for the CDR3 is TGTGCCAGCAGTTTTTCCCAGGGGCAGATAAATGAAAAACTGTTTTTT. Translating it yields CASSFSQGQINEKLFF.

This clone was seen a handful of times. The rearrangement links TRBV7-6 to TRBJ2-1; D tentatively fits TRBD1 or TRBD2 (6 bases each). The length of the CDR3 is 16 residues. Between the trimmed V and J ends, which lost 5 bases and 5 bases, there was a span of 19 bases. In germline, CDR1 is SGHVS, CDR2 FNYEAQ. The CDR3 reads CASSQGGGGKDNEQFF. The DNA for the CDR3 is TGTGCCAGCAGCCAAGGGGGAGGCGGGAAGGACAATGAGCAGTTCTTC.

This clone was seen a handful of times. The gene calls are TRBV19 and TRBJ2-1, with D perhaps matching TRBD1 or TRBD2 (5 bases each). V was cut by 7 bases and J by 5 bases, with 18 bases left in between. Per the germline V gene, CDR1 is LNHDA and CDR2 is SQIVND (reference sequence). This CDR3 contains 15 residues. The chain's CDR3 is CASTKDPGPHNEQFF. The CDR3 DNA sequence: TGTGCCAGTACCAAGGATCCGGGACCCCACAATGAGCAGTTCTTC.

The gene calls are TRBV5-1 and TRBJ2-3, with a tentative D call TRBD1 (6 bases). Germline-derived CDR1 and CDR2 are SGHRS and YFSETQ. Between the trimmed V and J ends, which lost 9 bases and 4 bases, there was a span of 15 bases. The CDR3 consists of 13 residues. The DNA for the CDR3 is TGCGCCACCAACGACCAGGGGTCAGATACGCAGTATTTT. This sequence encodes CATNDQGSDTQYF.

In this sample, this clone turned up once. This chain uses TRBV7-9 with TRBJ1-5; the D is unclear. CDR1 and CDR2 from the germline V gene are SEHNR and FQNEAQ (reference sequence). CDR3 length equals 13 residues. The ends were cut back, 4 bases at V and 7 bases at J, with 11 bases in the middle. CDR3 loop: CASSYSQNQPQHF. The DNA of the CDR3 is TGTGCCAGCAGCTATTCCCAGAACCAGCCCCAGCATTTT.

The V call is TRBV5-1, the J call TRBJ1-2; D ambiguous. CDR3 length equals 14 residues. Looked up from germline, CDR1 is SGHRS and CDR2 is YFSETQ. The germline V and J ends were trimmed by 0 bases and 4 bases, with 10 bases remaining between them. Here the CDR3 reads CASSLELRSYGYTF. In DNA, the CDR3 is TGCGCCAGCAGCTTGGAGCTCCGAAGCTATGGCTACACCTTC.

This chain links TRBV2 with TRBJ2-1; 9 bases fit TRBD1. Germline V CDR1 and CDR2: SNHLY, FYNNEI. V dropped 8 bases and J dropped 8; count of bases not matched to a gene: 1. CDR3 length equals 11 residues. The DNA for the CDR3 is TGTGCCAGCGGGACAGGGTATGAGCAGTTCTTC. It specifies CASGTGYEQFF.

The chain couples TRBV9 to TRBJ1-2; no clear D gene. Trimming pared 3 bases from V and 4 bases from J, leaving 4 bases between. CDR1 and CDR2 (germline): SGDLS, YYNGEE. This CDR3 is built from 11 residues. The CDR3 DNA is TGTGCCAGCAGCGGGCCCTATGGCTACACCTTC. It translates to CASSGPYGYTF.

This clone was detected only a few times. The chain combines TRBV5-6 with TRBJ1-6; maybe TRBD1 (6 bases). The CDR3 totals 17 residues. Per the germline V gene, CDR1 is SGHDT and CDR2 is YYEEEE. The ends were cut back, 4 bases at V and 7 bases at J, with 21 bases in the middle. CDR3 in DNA: TGTGCCAGCAGCGTGCGCCCCACAGGGTCCGGGAATTCACCCCTCCACTTT. Encoded protein: CASSVRPTGSGNSPLHF.

The V and J genes are TRBV18 and TRBJ2-7; 9 bases agree with TRBD2. J was trimmed by 3 bases and V by 1 base; bases with no gene match: 7. CDR3 length equals 16 residues. The V gene's germline CDR1 is KGHSH and CDR2 LQKENI. CDR3 in DNA: TGTGCCAGCTCACCACAGGGTTCTAGCGGGGTCTACGAGCAGTACTTC. Amino acids: CASSPQGSSGVYEQYF.